This T cell receptor beta chain was obtained from a study of OX40 agonist ivuxolimab in advanced cancers. Method: immunoSEQ multiplex PCR; TCRdb's copy keeps in-frame clones and lacks some. The data contain approximately 58,000 clones, over 80% of them singletons. V shed 5 bases, J shed 8 bases, and the junction held 14 bases outside the gene matches. This CDR3 contains 15 residues. Germline V gene data show CDR1 as MNHEY and CDR2 as SMNVEV (reference sequence). The source material was CD4+ or CD8+ T cells sorted from blood, sampled in a trial of the OX40 agonist ivuxolimab. The receptor was derived from an adult with an advanced solid tumor such as melanoma, head and neck, liver or kidney cancer. The chain recombines TRBV27 with TRBJ1-2; 7 bases line up with TRBD1. The CDR3 DNA sequence: TGTGCCAGCAGTGTCACGACAGGGCCCATAGGAGGCTACACCTTC. It encodes CASSVTTGPIGGYTF.